The 13 T cell receptor beta chains below were found in one sample sequenced in a study of blood T cell repertoires in COVID-19. Assay: immunoSEQ multiplex PCR; the TCRdb copy retains only in-frame clones and omits some. The sample carries 350,000 to 400,000 clones, around 92% recorded once. Sequencing used peripheral blood. These receptors originate from a woman aged 30 to 39 with COVID-19, enrolled during active disease.

The V call is TRBV4-2, the J call TRBJ2-3, with 8 bases fitting TRBD2. Germline lookup yields CDR1 LGHNA and CDR2 YNFKEQ. With V trimmed by 0 bases and J by 9 bases, 11 bases remained unmatched. This CDR3 has 16 residues. CDR3: CASSQDLAGGPRTQYF. The CDR3 nucleotides are TGTGCCAGCAGCCAAGATCTGGCGGGGGGACCCCGGACGCAGTATTTT.

The chain recombines TRBV16 with TRBJ1-6; 8 positions agree with TRBD1. There are 13 residues in the CDR3. CDR1 and CDR2 (germline): KGHSY, FQNENV. The trim removed 5 bases at V and 9 bases at J, leaving 3 bases unmatched. The CDR3 coding sequence is TGTGCCAGCAGCGGACAGGGATCTTCACCCCTCCACTTT. Its protein product is CASSGQGSSPLHF. Supplemented by reference TRBV16 and TRBJ1-6, the full variable domain reads GEEVAQTPKHLVRGEGQKAKLYCAPIKGHSYVFWYQQVLKNEFKFLISFQNENVFDETGMPKERFSAKCLPNSPCSLEIQATKLEDSAVYFCASSGQGSSPLHFGNGTRLTVT.

The V gene is TRBV15, the J gene TRBJ2-5; D is unclear. The CDR3 extends over 13 amino acids. V was trimmed by 0 bases and J by 3 bases, leaving 5 bases between them. Germline lookup yields CDR1 LNHNV and CDR2 YYDKDF (reference sequence). The CDR3 region has the DNA TGTGCCACCAGCAGAGAAACGGAAGAGACCCAGTACTTC. Encoded protein: CATSRETEETQYF.

The CDR3 region is CASRPGQGGTEAFF. In DNA form, the CDR3 reads TGTGCCAGTAGGCCCGGACAGGGAGGCACTGAAGCTTTCTTT. This chain joins TRBV19 and TRBJ1-1; 8 nucleotides align to TRBD1. Trimming took 6 bases from V and 4 from J; bases not matched to a gene: 7. The CDR3 is 14 amino acids. CDR1 LNHDA and CDR2 SQIVND come from the germline V gene (reference sequence).

The chain uses TRBV11-2 and TRBJ2-1; 11 bases are a match to TRBD1. The junction had 4 bases not matched to a gene; V was cut back by 5 bases and J by 4 bases. The CDR3 contains 15 residues. CDR1 is SGHAT, CDR2 FQNNGV, per germline. CDR3 nucleotide sequence: TGTGCCAGCAGCAAGGACAGGGGGCCTTACAATGAGCAGTTCTTC. Translated, it gives CASSKDRGPYNEQFF.

The chain joins TRBV21-1 to TRBJ1-5. TRBV21-1 is a pseudogene. The CDR3 length is 11 residues. CDR3: CASLLGQPQHF. As DNA, the CDR3 is TGTGCCAGCCTGCTAGGCCAGCCCCAGCATTTT.

The chain uses TRBV29-1 and TRBJ1-1; D unclear. Germline assignment: CDR1 SQVTM and CDR2 ANQGSEA. Trimming took 4 bases from V and 4 from J, leaving 13 bases between them. The CDR3 sequence is 13 residues long. CDR3 residues: CSVVVTTGTEAFF. CDR3 DNA sequence: TGCAGCGTTGTTGTAACCACGGGCACTGAAGCTTTCTTT. Combining the CDR3 with reference TRBV29-1 and TRBJ1-1 gives the whole variable domain SAVISQKPSRDICQRGTSLTIQCQVDSQVTMMFWYRQQPGQSLTLIATANQGSEATYESGFVIDKFPISRPNLTFSTLTVSNMSPEDSSIYLCSVVVTTGTEAFFGQGTRLTVV.

This clone showed up just a few times. V and J are TRBV29-1 and TRBJ2-2; D may be TRBD1 (5 bases). V was shortened by 5 bases and J by 5 bases, with 12 bases between the two germline ends. Germline V gene data show CDR1 as SQVTM and CDR2 as ANQGSEA. CDR3 length: 13 residues. In nucleotides, the CDR3 is TGCAGCGTTAACCAGGGTGGGACCGGGGAGCTGTTTTTT. Protein product: CSVNQGGTGELFF.

V is TRBV9 and J is TRBJ2-5; a possible D gene is TRBD1 (5 bases). The CDR3 totals 15 residues. Trimming stripped 3 bases from V and 0 bases from J, with 12 bases between. Germline CDR1 SGDLS, CDR2 YYNGEE. CDR3 bases: TGTGCCAGCAGCGCCCTCGGCAGGGACCAAGAGACCCAGTACTTC. Translating gives CASSALGRDQETQYF. Variable domain in full (rest from reference TRBV9 and TRBJ2-5): DSGVTQTPKHLITATGQRVTLRCSPRSGDLSVYWYQQSLDQGLQFLIQYYNGEERAKGNILERFSAQQFPDLHSELNLSSLELGDSALYFCASSALGRDQETQYFGPGTRLLVL.

The chain uses TRBV27 and TRBJ2-1; 8 positions match TRBD2. Germline V gene lookup returns CDR1 MNHEY and CDR2 SMNVEV (reference sequence). The trim removed 4 bases at V and 6 bases at J, leaving 5 bases unmatched. This CDR3 has 14 amino acids. CDR3 loop: CASSWSGGLNEQFF. The CDR3 nucleotides read TGTGCCAGCAGTTGGAGCGGGGGACTCAATGAGCAGTTCTTC.

The gene calls are TRBV9 and TRBJ2-3, with TRBD2 identical over 7 bases. The germline gives CDR1 SGDLS, CDR2 YYNGEE. CDR3 length: 18 residues. V shed 1 base, J shed 3 bases, and the junction held 14 bases outside the gene matches. CDR3 residues: CASSVLPRRERVTDTQYF. The CDR3 DNA reads TGTGCCAGCAGCGTACTCCCCCGGCGGGAGAGGGTAACAGATACGCAGTATTTT.

The chain links TRBV19 to TRBJ1-6; 9 nucleotides line up with TRBD1. Germline values: CDR1 LNHDA, CDR2 SQIVND (reference sequence). The CDR3 is 16 amino acids. V shed 5 bases, J shed 1 base, and the junction held 3 bases outside the gene matches. The CDR3 DNA is TGTGCCAGTAGTGACGGGACAGGGTCCTATAATTCACCCCTCCACTTT. Translated, it gives CASSDGTGSYNSPLHF.

The chain joins TRBV3-1 (or the pseudogene TRBV3-2) to TRBJ2-3; D might be TRBD2 (6 bases). The CDR3 length is 18 residues. Trimming shortened V by 4 bases and J by 0 bases, and 20 bases separated the two germline ends. The germline gives CDR1 LGHDT, CDR2 YNNKEL (reference sequence). The CDR3 coding sequence is TGTGCCAGCAGCCCCCGCTTCTGGAGTAGCGGAAGCACAGATACGCAGTATTTT. It codes for CASSPRFWSSGSTDTQYF.